This TCR beta chain was recovered during a study of T-cell reconstitution after alpha-beta-depleted transplantation in children. Findings of the study overall: Day-60 TCRbeta diversity that was high in some patients was derived from surviving recipient T cells and thymic progenitors.

Unique molecular identifiers were used in preparing the TCRbeta library. One entry per CDR3 protein, called by TCRdb with MiXCR from the PCR reads. The profile shows around 140,000 distinct CDR3 sequences, 7.5% to 9% of them singletons. The V and J ends lost 2 bases and 0 bases respectively, with 10 bases between them. This CDR3 has 15 residues. The germline V gene has CDR1 MGHRA and CDR2 YSYEKL. This clonotype was counted at least ten times. As yet, its antigen is unknown. The material sequenced was PBMCs, mostly from graft donor cells, taken 180 days after TCRalphabeta/CD19-depleted stem cell transplant. The gene calls are TRBV4-1 and TRBJ1-2, with TRBD1 as a possible D gene (5 bases). This sequence was found in a female patient between 2 and 10 years old who had a stem cell transplant for congenital amegakaryocytic thrombocytopenia, so the T cells may come from the graft donor. This chain's CDR3 is CASSQTGKANYGYTF. CDR3 nucleotides: TGCGCCAGCAGCCAAACAGGAAAAGCTAACTATGGCTACACCTTC.